A selection of T cell receptor beta chains follows, all from one sample in a study of T-cell memory formation after mild COVID-19. TCRdb recomputed calls from the 5' RACE reads with MiXCR, one row per CDR3 protein. The sample holds some 350,000 distinct CDR3 sequences, more than 15% seen once. Source material: PBMCs or a T cell subset sorted from them (not recorded which). Source of these receptors: a man younger than 30 who had mild COVID-19 (a few samples of this study predate the infection). Cell type and time point are not known. CDR3s include the opening cysteine and the closing phenylalanine or tryptophan.

TRBJ1-1 | TRBV3-1 | CASSAGTGGPSRTEAFF
TRBJ2-7 | TRBV29-1 | CSARGDRPYEQYF
TRBJ2-3 | TRBV2 | CASSDPDTQYF
TRBJ1-2 | TRBV20-1 | CSATTTYGYTF
TRBJ2-1 | TRBV5-1 | CASSVFNEQFF
TRBJ2-5 | TRBV6-5 | CASSYSTSGGETQYF
TRBJ2-3 | TRBV5-1 | CASSAREGRALMNTQYF
TRBJ1-2 | TRBV6-1 | CASRTTGVGYTF
TRBJ1-1 | TRBV27 | CASSFQGLAEAFF
TRBJ2-5 | TRBV7-8 | CASSLGLAVARETQYF
TRBJ2-3 | TRBV7-9 | CASSWGGHGADTQYF
TRBJ1-1 | TRBV12-3/TRBV12-4 | CASSWGQMIEAFF
TRBJ2-3 | TRBV7-9 | CASSWDRVDTDTQYF
TRBJ1-1 | TRBV2 | CASSDPTGGRTEAFF
TRBJ1-1 | TRBV4-1 | CASRHPGRMNTEAFF
TRBJ1-6 | TRBV12-3/TRBV12-4 | CASTTRSYNSPLHF
TRBJ2-2 | TRBV7-6 | CASSLASGEVGELFF
TRBJ1-5 | TRBV20-1 | CSAPEAGQPQHF
TRBJ2-2 | TRBV7-3 | CASSTGGGELFF
TRBJ1-5 | TRBV6-6 | CASNPGTGYSNQPQHF
TRBJ2-3 | TRBV7-7 | CASSRGQYTDTQYF
TRBJ1-5 | TRBV6-6 | CASKGGYSNQPQHF
TRBJ1-4 | TRBV7-8 | CASSLAQDEKLFF
TRBJ2-7 | TRBV6-5 | CASSYSARLASYEQYF
TRBJ2-5 | TRBV5-1 | CASSAGTDHVF
TRBJ2-2 | TRBV20-1 | CSARGLQATGELFF
TRBJ1-5 | TRBV6-2/TRBV6-3 | CASSLAGEGNQPQHF
TRBJ1-5 | TRBV19 | CASAPGGVRNQPQHF
TRBJ1-4 | TRBV25-1 | CASSGGRFLFF
TRBJ1-6 | TRBV5-6 | CASGFGGRSPLHF
TRBJ2-1 | TRBV7-9 | CASSLGTGSLNEQFF
TRBJ1-2 | TRBV24-1 | CATSDRGISYGYTF
TRBJ2-1 | TRBV21-1 | CASKPETGINEQFF